Listed here are 3 T cell receptor beta chains from one sample, sequenced in a study of cytomegalovirus exposure and HLA in healthy donors. PCR amplification relied on 60 Vbeta primers (plus 13 Jbeta primers). Method: immunoSEQ multiplex PCR; TCRdb's copy keeps in-frame clones and lacks some. The data show under 65,000 clones, approximately 86% seen once. The sample consisted of PBMCs. Source of these receptors: a young woman in good health and CMV-seronegative.

The chain has TRBV7-2 and TRBJ2-3; tentative D call: TRBD2 (6 bases). This CDR3 spans 15 amino acids. CDR1 is SGHTA, CDR2 FQGNSA, per germline. The V end was cut by 2 bases, the J end by 2 bases, with 11 bases between. CDR3 DNA: TGTGCCAGCAGCTTACTGGGACTTACCACAGATACGCAGTATTTT. This gives the protein CASSLLGLTTDTQYF.

The chain couples TRBV28 to TRBJ2-5; no reliable D call. The V and J ends lost 8 bases and 0 bases respectively, with 10 bases between them. There are 13 residues in the CDR3. The germline CDR1 and CDR2 sequences are MDHEN and SYDVKM. In DNA form, the CDR3 reads TGTGCCAGCGTCCCCCGGTACCAAGAGACCCAGTACTTC. Translated: CASVPRYQETQYF.

J is TRBJ2-3 and V is TRBV29-1, with D perhaps matching TRBD1 (7 bases). This CDR3 region has 15 residues. V was pared by 4 bases and J by 3 bases, with 17 bases between. Germline V CDR1 and CDR2: SQVTM, ANQGSEA. CDR3 bases: TGCAGCGTTGTCGGCAGGGGGACTGCGACAGATACGCAGTATTTT. Translating gives CSVVGRGTATDTQYF.